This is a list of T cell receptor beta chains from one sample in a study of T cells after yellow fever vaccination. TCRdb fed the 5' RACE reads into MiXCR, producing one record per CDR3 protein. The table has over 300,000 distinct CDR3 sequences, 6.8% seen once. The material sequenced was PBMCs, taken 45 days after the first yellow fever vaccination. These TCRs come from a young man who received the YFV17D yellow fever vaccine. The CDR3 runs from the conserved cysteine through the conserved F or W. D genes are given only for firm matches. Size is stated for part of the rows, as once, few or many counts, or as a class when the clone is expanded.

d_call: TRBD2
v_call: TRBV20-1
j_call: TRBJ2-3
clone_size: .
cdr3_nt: TGCAGTGCTAGAGATCGGATTAGCGGGGCAGATACGCAGTATTTT
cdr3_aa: CSARDRISGADTQYF

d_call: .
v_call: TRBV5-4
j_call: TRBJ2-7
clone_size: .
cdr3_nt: TGTGCCAGCAACAAAGAGGACAAACCGGAGGACGAGCAGTACTTC
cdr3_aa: CASNKEDKPEDEQYF

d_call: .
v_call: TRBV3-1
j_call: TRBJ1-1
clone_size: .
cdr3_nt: TGTGCCAGCAGCCCCTGGGGGCAGGTGGGCACTGAAGCTTTCTTT
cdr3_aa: CASSPWGQVGTEAFF

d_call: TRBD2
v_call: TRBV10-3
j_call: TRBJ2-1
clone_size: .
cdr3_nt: TGTGCCATCAGTGGGTCTAGCGGGGGGTTGTACAATGAGCAGTTCTTC
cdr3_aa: CAISGSSGGLYNEQFF

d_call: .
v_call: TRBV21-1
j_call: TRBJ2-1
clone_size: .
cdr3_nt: TGTGCCAGCAGCAAAGGGTCGGGGAGACTAGCGGGGTGCAATGAGCAGTTCTTC
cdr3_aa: CASSKGSGRLAGCNEQFF

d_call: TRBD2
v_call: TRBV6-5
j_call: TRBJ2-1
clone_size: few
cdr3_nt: TGTGCCAGCAGTTCCCCCCTCGGTAGCGGGGGGGTCAATGAGCAGTTCTTC
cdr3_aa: CASSSPLGSGGVNEQFF

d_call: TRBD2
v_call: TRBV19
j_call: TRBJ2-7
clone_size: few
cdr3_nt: TGTGCCAGTAGTCTTGATACCGGGACTAGGATCGGCGAGCAGTACTTC
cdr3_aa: CASSLDTGTRIGEQYF

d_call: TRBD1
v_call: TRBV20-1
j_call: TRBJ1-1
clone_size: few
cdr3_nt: TGCAGTGCTAGGCCCCGGACAGGGCCGAACACTGAAGCTTTCTTT
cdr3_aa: CSARPRTGPNTEAFF

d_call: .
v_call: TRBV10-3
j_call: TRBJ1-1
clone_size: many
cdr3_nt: TGTGCCATCTCTCCCGAGTGGGGGACCGAACCCCTGAACACTGAAGCTTTCTTT
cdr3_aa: CAISPEWGTEPLNTEAFF

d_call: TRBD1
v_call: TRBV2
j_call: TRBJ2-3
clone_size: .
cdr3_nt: TGTGCCAGCAGTGATGGGACAGGGGTAAATAGCACAGATACGCAGTATTTT
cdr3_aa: CASSDGTGVNSTDTQYF

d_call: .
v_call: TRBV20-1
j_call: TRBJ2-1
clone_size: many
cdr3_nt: TGCAGTGCGTACGGGCCACCTGAGCAGTTCTTC
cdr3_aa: CSAYGPPEQFF

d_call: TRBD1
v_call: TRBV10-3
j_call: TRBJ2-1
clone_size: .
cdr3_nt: TGTGCCATACAGGGACAGGGGGCGGGCGAGCAGTTCTTC
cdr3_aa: CAIQGQGAGEQFF

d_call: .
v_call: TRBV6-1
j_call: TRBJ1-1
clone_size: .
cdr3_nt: TGTGCCAGCACCTTCCCTCAGGCCGGGCTGCGCACTGAAGCTTTCTTT
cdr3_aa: CASTFPQAGLRTEAFF

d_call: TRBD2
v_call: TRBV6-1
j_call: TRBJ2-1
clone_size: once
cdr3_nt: TGTGCCAGCGTGACGGGGGGGCTCTCAAATGAGCAGTTCTTC
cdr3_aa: CASVTGGLSNEQFF

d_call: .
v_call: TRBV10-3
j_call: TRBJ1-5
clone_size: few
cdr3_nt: TGTGCCATCAGTGGGGTTAATCAGCCCCAGCATTTT
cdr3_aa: CAISGVNQPQHF

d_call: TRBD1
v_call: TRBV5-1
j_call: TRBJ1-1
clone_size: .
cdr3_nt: TGCGCCAGCAGCCACCGACAGGGCATGAACACTGAAGCTTTCTTT
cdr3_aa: CASSHRQGMNTEAFF

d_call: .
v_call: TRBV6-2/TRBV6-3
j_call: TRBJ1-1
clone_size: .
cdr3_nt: TGTGCCAGCAGTCGTGGGTTCGCTGAAGCTTTCTTT
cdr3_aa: CASSRGFAEAFF

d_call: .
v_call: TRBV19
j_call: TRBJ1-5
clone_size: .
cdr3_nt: TGTGCCAGTAGTATAGAGGGAGACAGGAATCAGCCCCAGCATTTT
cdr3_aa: CASSIEGDRNQPQHF

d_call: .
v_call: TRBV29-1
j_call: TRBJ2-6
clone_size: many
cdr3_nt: TGCAGCGTTGAAGTAGGGGGGACTGGGGCCAACGTCCTGACTTTC
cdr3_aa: CSVEVGGTGANVLTF

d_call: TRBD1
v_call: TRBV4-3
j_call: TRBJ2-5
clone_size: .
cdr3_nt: TGCGCCAGCAGCCAAGATCAGGGGGTTGAGACCCAGTACTTC
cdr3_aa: CASSQDQGVETQYF

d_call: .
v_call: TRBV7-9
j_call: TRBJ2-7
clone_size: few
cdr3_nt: TGTGCCAGCAGCCGCGCTAGGGGCTCCTACGAGCAGTACTTC
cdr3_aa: CASSRARGSYEQYF

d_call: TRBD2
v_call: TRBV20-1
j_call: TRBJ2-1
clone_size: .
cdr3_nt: TGCAGTGCTGGGACTAGCGGGGGGGGTGCTGAGCAGTTCTTC
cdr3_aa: CSAGTSGGGAEQFF

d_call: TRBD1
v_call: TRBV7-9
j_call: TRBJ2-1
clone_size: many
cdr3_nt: TGTGCCAGCAGTCGGGACAGGGTCTCCGGTGAGCAGTTCTTC
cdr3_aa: CASSRDRVSGEQFF

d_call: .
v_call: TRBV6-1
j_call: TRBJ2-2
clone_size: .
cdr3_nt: TGTGCCAGCTTAAAGAGCGGAGGGGGCACCGGGGAGCTGTTTTTT
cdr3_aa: CASLKSGGGTGELFF

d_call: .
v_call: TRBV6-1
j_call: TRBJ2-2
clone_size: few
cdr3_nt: TGTGCCAGCAGTGAAGCGGACACCTACACCGGGGAGCTGTTTTTT
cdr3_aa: CASSEADTYTGELFF

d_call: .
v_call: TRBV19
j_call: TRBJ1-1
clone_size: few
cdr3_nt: TGTGCCTCTACCGGGCGGCAGAACACTGAAGCTTTCTTT
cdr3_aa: CASTGRQNTEAFF

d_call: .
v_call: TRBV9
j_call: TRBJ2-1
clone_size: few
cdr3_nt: TGTGCCAGCAGCAGACGACAGGGGAGGGGTGAGCAGTTCTTC
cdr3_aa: CASSRRQGRGEQFF

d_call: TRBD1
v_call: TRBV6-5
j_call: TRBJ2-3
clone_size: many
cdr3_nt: TGTGCCAGCAGTTACTCGGACGAGGGGGCCGGTACGCAGTATTTT
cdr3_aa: CASSYSDEGAGTQYF

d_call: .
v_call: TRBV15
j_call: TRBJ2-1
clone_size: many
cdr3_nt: TGTGCCACCAGCATTCAGAGCTCCTACAATGAGCAGTTCTTC
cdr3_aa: CATSIQSSYNEQFF

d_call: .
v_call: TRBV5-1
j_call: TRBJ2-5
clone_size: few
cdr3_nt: TGCGCCAGCAGCTTTGGCATCCAAGAGACCCAGTACTTC
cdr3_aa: CASSFGIQETQYF

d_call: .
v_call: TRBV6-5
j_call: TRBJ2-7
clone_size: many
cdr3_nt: TGTGCCAGCAGGACGAGGCTATTTCCCTACGAGCAGTACTTC
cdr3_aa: CASRTRLFPYEQYF

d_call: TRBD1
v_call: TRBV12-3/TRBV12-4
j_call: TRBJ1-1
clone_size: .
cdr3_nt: TGTGCCAGCAGCGCTGGAACAGGGGGATCTGAAGCTTTCTTT
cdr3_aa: CASSAGTGGSEAFF

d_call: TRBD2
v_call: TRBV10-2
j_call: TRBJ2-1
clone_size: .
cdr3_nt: TGCGCCAGCGGGGGGACTAGGCATGAGCAGTTCTTC
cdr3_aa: CASGGTRHEQFF

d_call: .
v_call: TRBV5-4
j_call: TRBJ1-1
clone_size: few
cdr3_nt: TGTGCCAGCAGAGCCGACTTCCCGAACACTGAAGCTTTCTTT
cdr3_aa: CASRADFPNTEAFF

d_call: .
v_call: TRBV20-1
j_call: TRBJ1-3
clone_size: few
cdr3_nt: TGCAGTGCTTTCCAAGACTCTGGAAACACCATATATTTT
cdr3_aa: CSAFQDSGNTIYF

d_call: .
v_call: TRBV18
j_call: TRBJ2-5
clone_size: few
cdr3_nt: TGTGCCAGCTCACCACTGGAGGAAACCACCTCGAAGACCCAGTACTTC
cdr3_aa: CASSPLEETTSKTQYF

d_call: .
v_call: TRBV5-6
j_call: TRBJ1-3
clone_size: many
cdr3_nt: TGTGCCAGCAGCTTGGGGCTGACCTCTGGAAACACCATATATTTT
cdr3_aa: CASSLGLTSGNTIYF

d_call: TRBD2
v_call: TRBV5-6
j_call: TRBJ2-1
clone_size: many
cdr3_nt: TGTGCCAGCAGCTTGGGACTAGCGAAAGATGAGCAGTTCTTC
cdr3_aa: CASSLGLAKDEQFF

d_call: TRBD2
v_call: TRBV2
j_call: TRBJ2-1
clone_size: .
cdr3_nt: TGTGCCAGCAGACTACTAGCGGGGGGGGGTGAGCAGTTCTTC
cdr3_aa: CASRLLAGGGEQFF

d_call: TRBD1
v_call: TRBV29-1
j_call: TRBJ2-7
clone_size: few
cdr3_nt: TGCAGCGTTCTTGAGGGGGCAACCTACGAGCAGTACTTC
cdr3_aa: CSVLEGATYEQYF

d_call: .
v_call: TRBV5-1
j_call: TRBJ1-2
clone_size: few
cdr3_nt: TGCGCCAGCAGCAGATACAATCGGAGGGACACTCCTGGCTACACCTTC
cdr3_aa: CASSRYNRRDTPGYTF

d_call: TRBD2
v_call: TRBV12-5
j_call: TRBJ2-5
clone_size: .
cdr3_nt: TGTGCTAGTACGTTGGCAGGGAGGGCGGAGACCCAGTACTTC
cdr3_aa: CASTLAGRAETQYF

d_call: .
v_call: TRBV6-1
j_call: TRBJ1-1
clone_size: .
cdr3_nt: TGTGCCAGCACCCCTTGGACAGCGAGGGAAACTGAAGCTTTCTTT
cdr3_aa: CASTPWTARETEAFF

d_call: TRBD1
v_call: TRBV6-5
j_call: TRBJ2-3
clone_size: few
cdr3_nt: TGTGCCAGCAGTTACCTCCCGGGACAGGGGAGGTCAGATACGCAGTATTTT
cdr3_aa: CASSYLPGQGRSDTQYF

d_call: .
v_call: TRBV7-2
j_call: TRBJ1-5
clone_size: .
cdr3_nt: TGTGCCAGCAGCTTAGTGGGTGGAGGGTTGAGCAATCAGCCCCAGCATTTT
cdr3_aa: CASSLVGGGLSNQPQHF

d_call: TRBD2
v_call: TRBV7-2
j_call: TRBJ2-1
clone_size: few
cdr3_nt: TGTGCCAGCAGCTTAGAGTTTTTACTAGCGGACAATGAGCAGTTCTTC
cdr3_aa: CASSLEFLLADNEQFF

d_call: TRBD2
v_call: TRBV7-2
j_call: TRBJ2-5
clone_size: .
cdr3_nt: TGTGCCAGCACCAAAGGACTAGCGGCACCCTCCCAAGAGACCCAGTACTTC
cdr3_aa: CASTKGLAAPSQETQYF

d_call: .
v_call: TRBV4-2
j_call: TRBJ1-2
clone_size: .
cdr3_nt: TGTGCCAGCAGCCAAGGACAGTCGGGCTATGGCTACACCTTC
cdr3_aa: CASSQGQSGYGYTF

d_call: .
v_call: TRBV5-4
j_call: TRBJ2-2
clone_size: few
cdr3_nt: TGTGCCAGCAGCTTGGACAGGGCTGACACCGGGGAGCTGTTTTTT
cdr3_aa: CASSLDRADTGELFF

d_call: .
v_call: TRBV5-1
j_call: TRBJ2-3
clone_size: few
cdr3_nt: TGCGCCAGCAGCTTGGATACACAAACGGCCACAGATACGCAGTATTTT
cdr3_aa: CASSLDTQTATDTQYF

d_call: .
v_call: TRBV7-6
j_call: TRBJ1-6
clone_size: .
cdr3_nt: TGTGCCAGCAAACTTGACAGCTCCTATAATTCACCCCTCCACTTT
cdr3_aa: CASKLDSSYNSPLHF

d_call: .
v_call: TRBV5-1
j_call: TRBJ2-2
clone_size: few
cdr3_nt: TGCGCCAGCAGCTTGGTAGGGGCCACGAACACCGGGGAGCTGTTTTTT
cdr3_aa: CASSLVGATNTGELFF

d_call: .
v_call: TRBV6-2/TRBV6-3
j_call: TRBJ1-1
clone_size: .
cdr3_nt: TGTGCCAGCAACTCGCATCCGAACACTGAAGCTTTCTTT
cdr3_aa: CASNSHPNTEAFF

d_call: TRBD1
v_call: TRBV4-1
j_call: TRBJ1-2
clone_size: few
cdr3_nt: TGCGCCAGCAGCCAAGAAAGGACAGGAGGCTATGGCTACACCTTC
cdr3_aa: CASSQERTGGYGYTF

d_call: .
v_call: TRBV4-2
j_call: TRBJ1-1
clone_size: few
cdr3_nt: TGTGCCAGCAGCCAAGAAATCGGACAGAACACTGAAGCTTTCTTT
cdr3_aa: CASSQEIGQNTEAFF

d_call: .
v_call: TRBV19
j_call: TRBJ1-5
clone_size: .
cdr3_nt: TGTGCCAGTCGGGGTCCCCCAGAGACCATTCAGCCCCAGCATTTT
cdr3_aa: CASRGPPETIQPQHF

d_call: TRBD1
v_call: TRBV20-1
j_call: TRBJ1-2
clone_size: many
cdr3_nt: TGCAGTGCTAGAGAGGACAGGCTCAACTATGGCTACACCTTC
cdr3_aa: CSAREDRLNYGYTF

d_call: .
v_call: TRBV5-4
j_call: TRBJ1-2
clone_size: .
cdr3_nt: TGTGCCAGCAGCTTGGGACCGGGGACTAACTATGGCTACACCTTC
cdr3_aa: CASSLGPGTNYGYTF

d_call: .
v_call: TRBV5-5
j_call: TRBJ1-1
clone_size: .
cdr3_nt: TGTGCCAGCAGCTTACGACAGTTCCCGGAGGGCACTGAAGCTTTCTTT
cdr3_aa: CASSLRQFPEGTEAFF

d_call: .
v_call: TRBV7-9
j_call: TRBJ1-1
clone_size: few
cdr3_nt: TGTGCCAGCAGCCCCCGGGGCGGAACTCACACTGAAGCTTTCTTT
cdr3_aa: CASSPRGGTHTEAFF